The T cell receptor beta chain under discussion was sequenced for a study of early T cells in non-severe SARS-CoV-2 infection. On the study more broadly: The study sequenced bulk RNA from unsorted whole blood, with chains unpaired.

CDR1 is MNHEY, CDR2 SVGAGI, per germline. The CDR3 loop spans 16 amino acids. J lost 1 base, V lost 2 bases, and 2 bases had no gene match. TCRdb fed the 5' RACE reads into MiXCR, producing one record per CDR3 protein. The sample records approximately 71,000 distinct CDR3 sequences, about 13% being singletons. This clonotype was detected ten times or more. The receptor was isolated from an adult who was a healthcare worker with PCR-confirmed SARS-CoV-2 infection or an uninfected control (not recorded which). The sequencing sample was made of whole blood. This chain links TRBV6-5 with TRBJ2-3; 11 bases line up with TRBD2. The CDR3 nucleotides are TGTGCCAGCAGTTACAAGGGACTAGCGGGCACAGATACGCAGTATTTT. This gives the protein CASSYKGLAGTDTQYF.